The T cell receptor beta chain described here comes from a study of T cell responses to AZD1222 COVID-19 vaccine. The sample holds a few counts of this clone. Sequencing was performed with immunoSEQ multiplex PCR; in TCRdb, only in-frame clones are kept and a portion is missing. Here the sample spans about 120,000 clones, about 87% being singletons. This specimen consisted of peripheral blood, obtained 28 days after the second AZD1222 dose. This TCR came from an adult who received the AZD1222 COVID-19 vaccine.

The CDR3 region has the DNA TGTGCCAGCAGCTTATCCTCTGTTGGGCGGGGGGCCTACAATGAGCAGTTCTTC. Residues: CASSLSSVGRGAYNEQFF. The V and J genes are TRBV7-2 and TRBJ2-1, with 8 bases lining up with TRBD2. Losses at the gene ends were 2 bases for V and 2 bases for J; bases not matched to a gene: 11. CDR1 is SGHTA, CDR2 FQGNSA, per germline. This CDR3 region has 18 residues. The entire variable domain, with the rest obtained from reference TRBV7-2 and TRBJ2-1, is as follows: GAGVSQSPSNKVTEKGKDVELRCDPISGHTALYWYRQSLGQGLEFLIYFQGNSAPDKSGLPSDRFSAERTGGSVSTLTIQRTQQEDSAVYLCASSLSSVGRGAYNEQFFGPGTRLTVL.